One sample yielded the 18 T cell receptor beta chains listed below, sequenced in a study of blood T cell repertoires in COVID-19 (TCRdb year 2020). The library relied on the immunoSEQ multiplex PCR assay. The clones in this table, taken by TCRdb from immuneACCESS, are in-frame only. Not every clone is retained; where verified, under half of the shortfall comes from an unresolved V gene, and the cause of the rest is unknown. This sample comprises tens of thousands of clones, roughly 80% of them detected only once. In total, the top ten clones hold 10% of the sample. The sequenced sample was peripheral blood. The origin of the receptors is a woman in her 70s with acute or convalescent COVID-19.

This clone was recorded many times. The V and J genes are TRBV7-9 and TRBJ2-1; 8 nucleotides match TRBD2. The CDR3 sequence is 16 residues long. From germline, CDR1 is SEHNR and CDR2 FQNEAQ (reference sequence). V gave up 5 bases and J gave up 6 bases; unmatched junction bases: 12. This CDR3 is CASSISGAEGSNEQFF. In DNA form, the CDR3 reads TGTGCCAGCAGCATTAGCGGGGCGGAAGGGTCCAATGAGCAGTTCTTC.

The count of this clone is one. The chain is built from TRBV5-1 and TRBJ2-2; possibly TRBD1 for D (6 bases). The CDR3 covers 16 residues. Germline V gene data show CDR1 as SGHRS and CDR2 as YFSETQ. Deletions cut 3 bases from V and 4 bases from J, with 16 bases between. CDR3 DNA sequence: TGCGCCAGCAGCTCAACAGGGAACCCCAGCACCGGGGAGCTGTTTTTT. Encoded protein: CASSSTGNPSTGELFF.

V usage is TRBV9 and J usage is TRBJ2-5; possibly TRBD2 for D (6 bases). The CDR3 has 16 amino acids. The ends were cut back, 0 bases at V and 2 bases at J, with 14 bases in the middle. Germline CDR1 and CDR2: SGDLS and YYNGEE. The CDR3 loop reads CASSVGGGGTQETQYF. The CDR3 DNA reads TGTGCCAGCAGCGTAGGCGGTGGGGGGACTCAAGAGACCCAGTACTTC. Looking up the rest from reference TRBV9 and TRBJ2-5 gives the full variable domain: DSGVTQTPKHLITATGQRVTLRCSPRSGDLSVYWYQQSLDQGLQFLIQYYNGEERAKGNILERFSAQQFPDLHSELNLSSLELGDSALYFCASSVGGGGTQETQYFGPGTRLLVL.

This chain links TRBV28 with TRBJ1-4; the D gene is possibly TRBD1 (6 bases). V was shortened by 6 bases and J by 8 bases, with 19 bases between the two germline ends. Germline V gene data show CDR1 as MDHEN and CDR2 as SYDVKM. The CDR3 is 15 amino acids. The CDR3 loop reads CASRLLPGAGEKLFF. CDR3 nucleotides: TGTGCCAGCAGACTGCTACCAGGGGCTGGGGAAAAACTGTTTTTT.

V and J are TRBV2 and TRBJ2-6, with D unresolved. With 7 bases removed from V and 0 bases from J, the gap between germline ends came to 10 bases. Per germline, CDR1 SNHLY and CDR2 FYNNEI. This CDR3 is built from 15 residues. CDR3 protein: CASNAELSGANVLTF. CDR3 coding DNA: TGTGCCAGCAACGCCGAGCTCTCTGGGGCCAACGTCCTGACTTTC.

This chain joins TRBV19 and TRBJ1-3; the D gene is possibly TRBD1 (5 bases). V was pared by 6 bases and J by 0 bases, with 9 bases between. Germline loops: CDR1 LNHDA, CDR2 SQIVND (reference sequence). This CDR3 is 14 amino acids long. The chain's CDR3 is CASRRQSSGNTIYF. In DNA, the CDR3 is TGTGCCAGTAGAAGACAGAGCTCTGGAAACACCATATATTTT.

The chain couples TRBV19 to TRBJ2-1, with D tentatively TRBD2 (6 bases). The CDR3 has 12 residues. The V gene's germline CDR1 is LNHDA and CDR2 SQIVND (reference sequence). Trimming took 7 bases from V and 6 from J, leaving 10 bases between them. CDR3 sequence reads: CASNREPNEQFF. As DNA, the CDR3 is TGTGCCAGTAATCGGGAGCCCAATGAGCAGTTCTTC.

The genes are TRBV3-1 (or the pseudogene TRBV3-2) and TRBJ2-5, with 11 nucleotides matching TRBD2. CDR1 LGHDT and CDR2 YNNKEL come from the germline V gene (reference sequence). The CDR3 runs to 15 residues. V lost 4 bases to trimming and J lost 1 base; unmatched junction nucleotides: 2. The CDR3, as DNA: TGTGCCAGCAGCCGACTAGCGGGGAGCCAAGAGACCCAGTACTTC. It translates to CASSRLAGSQETQYF.

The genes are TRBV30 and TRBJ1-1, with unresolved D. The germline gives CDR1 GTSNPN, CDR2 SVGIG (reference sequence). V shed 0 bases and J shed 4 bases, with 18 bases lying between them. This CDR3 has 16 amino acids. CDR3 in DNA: TGTGCCTGGAGTGTACGGGTTGGTGCGGGGTTCACTGAAGCTTTCTTT. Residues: CAWSVRVGAGFTEAFF.

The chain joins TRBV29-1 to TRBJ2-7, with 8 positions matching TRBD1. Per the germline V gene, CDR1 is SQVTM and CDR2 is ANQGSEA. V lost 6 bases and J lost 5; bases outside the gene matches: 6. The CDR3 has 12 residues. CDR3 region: CSVFRGLDEQYF. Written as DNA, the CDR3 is TGCAGCGTCTTCAGGGGGCTGGACGAGCAGTACTTC.

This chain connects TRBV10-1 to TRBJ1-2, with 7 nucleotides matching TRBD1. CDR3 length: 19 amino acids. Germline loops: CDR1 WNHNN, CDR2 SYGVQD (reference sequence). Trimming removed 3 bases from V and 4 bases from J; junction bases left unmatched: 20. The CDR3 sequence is CASSEATLNDRARAYGYTF. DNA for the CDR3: TGCGCCAGCAGTGAAGCTACGCTTAACGACAGGGCGCGGGCCTATGGCTACACCTTC.

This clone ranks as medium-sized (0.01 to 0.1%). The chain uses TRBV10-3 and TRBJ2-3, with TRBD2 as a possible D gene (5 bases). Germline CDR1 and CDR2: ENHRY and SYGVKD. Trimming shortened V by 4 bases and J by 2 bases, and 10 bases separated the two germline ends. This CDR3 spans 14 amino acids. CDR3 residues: CAISGKAATDTQYF. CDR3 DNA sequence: TGTGCCATCAGTGGGAAAGCGGCCACAGATACGCAGTATTTT.

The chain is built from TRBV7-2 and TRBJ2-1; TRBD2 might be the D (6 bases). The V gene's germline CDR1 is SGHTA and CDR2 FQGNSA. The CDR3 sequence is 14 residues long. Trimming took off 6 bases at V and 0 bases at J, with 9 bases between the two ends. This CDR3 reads CASSLRGSYNEQFF. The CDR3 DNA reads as TGTGCCAGCAGTTTGCGGGGCTCCTACAATGAGCAGTTCTTC. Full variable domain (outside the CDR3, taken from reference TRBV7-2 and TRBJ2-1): GAGVSQSPSNKVTEKGKDVELRCDPISGHTALYWYRQSLGQGLEFLIYFQGNSAPDKSGLPSDRFSAERTGGSVSTLTIQRTQQEDSAVYLCASSLRGSYNEQFFGPGTRLTVL.

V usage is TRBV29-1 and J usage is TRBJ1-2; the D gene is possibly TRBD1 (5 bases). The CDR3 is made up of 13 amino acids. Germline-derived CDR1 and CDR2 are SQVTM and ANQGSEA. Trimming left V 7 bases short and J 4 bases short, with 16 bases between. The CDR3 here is CSGGSGATYGYTF. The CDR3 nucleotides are TGCAGCGGTGGGAGCGGGGCCACCTATGGCTACACCTTC.

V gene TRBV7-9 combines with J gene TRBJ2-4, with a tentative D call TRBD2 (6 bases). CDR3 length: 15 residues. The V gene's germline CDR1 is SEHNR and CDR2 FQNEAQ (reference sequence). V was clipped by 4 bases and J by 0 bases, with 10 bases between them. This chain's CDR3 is CASSSLGGAKNIQYF. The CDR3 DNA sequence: TGTGCCAGCAGCTCCCTGGGGGGAGCCAAAAACATTCAGTACTTC.

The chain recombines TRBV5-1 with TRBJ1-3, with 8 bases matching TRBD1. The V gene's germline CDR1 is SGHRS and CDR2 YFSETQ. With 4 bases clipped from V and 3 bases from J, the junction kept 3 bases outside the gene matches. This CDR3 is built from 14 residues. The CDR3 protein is CASSQGADGNTIYF. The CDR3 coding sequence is TGCGCCAGCAGCCAGGGGGCAGATGGAAACACCATATATTTT.

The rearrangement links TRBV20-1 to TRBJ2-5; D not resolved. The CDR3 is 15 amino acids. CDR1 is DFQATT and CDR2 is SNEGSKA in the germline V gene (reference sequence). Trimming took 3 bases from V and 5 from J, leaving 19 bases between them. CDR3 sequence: CSASRLDHGFETQYF. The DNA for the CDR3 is TGCAGTGCTAGTAGGCTAGACCATGGTTTTGAGACCCAGTACTTC.

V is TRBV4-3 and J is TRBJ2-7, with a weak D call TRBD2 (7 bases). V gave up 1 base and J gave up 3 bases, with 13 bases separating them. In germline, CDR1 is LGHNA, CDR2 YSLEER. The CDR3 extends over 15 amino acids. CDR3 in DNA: TGCGCCAGCAGCCAAGCGGGCGGGGGCCACTACGAGCAGTACTTC. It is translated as CASSQAGGGHYEQYF.